A selection of T cell receptor beta chains follows, all from one sample in a study of cytomegalovirus exposure and HLA in healthy donors. Sequencing was performed with immunoSEQ multiplex PCR; in TCRdb, only in-frame clones are kept and a portion is missing. The sample includes roughly 89,000 clones, over 55% seen only once; the top ten take roughly a fifth. The sample comprised PBMCs. All receptors come from a woman between 45 and 60 years old in good health and CMV-seropositive. The CDR3 runs from the conserved cysteine through the conserved F or W. The D gene is left open where the match is weak. Only part of the rows carry a size: once, few, many, or a class if the clone is expanded.

CASSLRGTGNTGELFF	TGTGCCAGCAGCCTTAGGGGGACAGGAAACACCGGGGAGCTGTTTTTT	TRBD1	TRBV7-2	TRBJ2-2	.
CASSPGTFGEQFF	TGTGCCAGCAGCCCGGGAACCTTCGGAGAGCAGTTCTTC	.	TRBV5-4	TRBJ2-1	.
CASSQDRGPGNTIYF	TGCGCCAGCAGCCAAGACCGGGGTCCTGGAAACACCATATATTTT	.	TRBV4-3	TRBJ1-3	once
CATSREREPYNEQFF	TGTGCCACCAGCAGAGAGAGGGAACCCTACAATGAGCAGTTCTTC	.	TRBV15	TRBJ2-1	.
CASGNQADTQYF	TGTGCCAGCGGTAACCAGGCAGATACGCAGTATTTT	.	TRBV6-1	TRBJ2-3	few
CASSLSPHLVSADTQYF	TGTGCCAGCAGTTTATCCCCTCATTTGGTCAGCGCAGATACGCAGTATTTT	.	TRBV28	TRBJ2-3	.
CASSLTGVNIQYF	TGTGCCAGCAGTTTAACAGGGGTGAACATTCAGTACTTC	TRBD1	TRBV27	TRBJ2-4	.
CASSFSTGVGAEAFF	TGTGCCAGCAGTTTCTCGACAGGGGTGGGAGCCGAAGCTTTCTTT	TRBD1	TRBV28	TRBJ1-1	.
CASSQQGASGNTIYF	TGTGCCAGCAGCCAACAGGGGGCCTCTGGAAACACCATATATTTT	TRBD1	TRBV14	TRBJ1-3	.
CASSVDDFTDTQYF	TGTGCCAGCAGCGTCGATGACTTCACAGATACGCAGTATTTT	.	TRBV9	TRBJ2-3	.
CASMGLLSTDTQYF	TGTGCCAGCATGGGGCTACTCTCCACAGATACGCAGTATTTT	.	TRBV2	TRBJ2-3	.
CASSSTVSGNTIYF	TGTGCCAGCAGCTCAACAGTTTCCGGAAACACCATATATTTT	.	TRBV9	TRBJ1-3	.
CATTLLRGLWAGELFF	TGTGCCACTACCCTACTCAGGGGCCTCTGGGCCGGGGAGCTGTTTTTT	.	TRBV28	TRBJ2-2	.
CASSTHGADTQYF	TGTGCCAGTAGTACCCACGGGGCAGATACGCAGTATTTT	.	TRBV19	TRBJ2-3	.
CASSLMGSGEETQYF	TGTGCCAGCAGCTTAATGGGCTCGGGGGAAGAGACCCAGTACTTC	.	TRBV7-3	TRBJ2-5	.
CASSGGDRGYGYTF	TGTGCCAGCAGCGGGGGGGACAGGGGCTATGGCTACACCTTC	TRBD1	TRBV7-2	TRBJ1-2	.
CASSAGGNEQFF	TGCGCCAGCAGTGCGGGGGGCAATGAGCAGTTCTTC	TRBD2	TRBV10-1	TRBJ2-1	.
CSVDFGSSEKLFF	TGCAGCGTTGATTTCGGGAGCTCGGAAAAACTGTTTTTT	.	TRBV29-1	TRBJ1-4	.
CASSLGTSEGEQYF	TGTGCCAGCAGCTTAGGAACCTCTGAGGGCGAGCAGTACTTC	.	TRBV7-6	TRBJ2-7	once
CASSYRRDWDNEQFF	TGTGCCAGCAGTTACCGGAGGGATTGGGACAATGAGCAGTTCTTC	.	TRBV6-5	TRBJ2-1	.
CASSEGGGNGYTF	TGTGCCAGCAGTGAAGGAGGAGGGAATGGCTACACCTTC	.	TRBV2	TRBJ1-2	once
CASSQGLRGTSTDTQYF	TGTGCCAGCAGCCAAGGGTTGCGGGGAACTAGCACAGATACGCAGTATTTT	.	TRBV14	TRBJ2-3	once
CASRIAGGFEQFF	TGTGCCAGCAGGATAGCGGGGGGGTTCGAGCAGTTCTTC	TRBD2	TRBV5-5	TRBJ2-1	.
CASTLTGSSYEQYF	TGTGCCAGCACCCTGACAGGGAGCTCCTACGAGCAGTACTTC	TRBD1	TRBV6-1	TRBJ2-7	.
CASSPGLAGAGEYF	TGTGCCAGCAGCCCGGGACTAGCGGGGGCCGGAGAGTACTTC	TRBD2	TRBV7-2	TRBJ2-4	.
CASRPGLSDNEQFF	TGTGCCAGCAGGCCGGGACTATCGGACAATGAGCAGTTCTTC	TRBD2	TRBV2	TRBJ2-1	few
CASSLQDRGPNTEAFF	TGTGCCAGCAGCTTACAGGACAGGGGGCCCAATACTGAAGCTTTCTTT	TRBD1	TRBV7-9	TRBJ1-1	few
CAWSVLGTDSYEQYF	TGTGCCTGGAGTGTACTTGGGACAGACTCCTACGAGCAGTACTTC	TRBD1	TRBV30	TRBJ2-7	.
CAISGGGGEQPQHF	TGTGCCATCAGCGGGGGTGGAGGGGAACAGCCCCAGCATTTT	.	TRBV10-3	TRBJ1-5	.
CASSLRGAYEQYF	TGTGCCAGCAGCTTGCGGGGGGCCTACGAGCAGTACTTC	TRBD2	TRBV13	TRBJ2-7	.
CASSVPGNEKLFF	TGTGCCAGCAGCGTCCCAGGCAATGAAAAACTGTTTTTT	.	TRBV6-1	TRBJ1-4	.